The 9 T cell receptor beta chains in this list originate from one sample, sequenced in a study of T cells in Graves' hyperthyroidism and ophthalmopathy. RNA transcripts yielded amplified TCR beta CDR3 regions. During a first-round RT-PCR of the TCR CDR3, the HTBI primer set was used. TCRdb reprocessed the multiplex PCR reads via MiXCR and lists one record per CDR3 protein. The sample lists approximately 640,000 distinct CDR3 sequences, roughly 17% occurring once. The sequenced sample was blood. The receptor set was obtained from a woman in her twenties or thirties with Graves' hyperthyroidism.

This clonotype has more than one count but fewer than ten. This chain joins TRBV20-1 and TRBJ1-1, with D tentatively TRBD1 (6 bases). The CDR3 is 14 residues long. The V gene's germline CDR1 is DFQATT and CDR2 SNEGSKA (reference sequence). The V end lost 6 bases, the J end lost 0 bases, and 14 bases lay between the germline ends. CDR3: CSATLQGMNTEAFF. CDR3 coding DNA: TGCAGTGCCACTCTACAGGGAATGAACACTGAAGCTTTCTTT.

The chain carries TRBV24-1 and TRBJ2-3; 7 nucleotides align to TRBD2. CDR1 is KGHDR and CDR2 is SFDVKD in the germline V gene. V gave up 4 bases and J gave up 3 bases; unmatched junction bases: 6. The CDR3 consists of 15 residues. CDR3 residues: CATSEAGEGTDTQYF. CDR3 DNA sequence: TGTGCCACCAGTGAGGCGGGAGAGGGTACAGATACGCAGTATTTT.

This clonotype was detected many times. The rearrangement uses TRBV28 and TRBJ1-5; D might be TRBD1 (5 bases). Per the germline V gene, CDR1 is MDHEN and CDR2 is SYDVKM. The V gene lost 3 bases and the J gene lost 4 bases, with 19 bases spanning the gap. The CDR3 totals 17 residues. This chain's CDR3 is CASSLIRGASGNQPQHF. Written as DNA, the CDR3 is TGTGCCAGCAGTTTGATAAGGGGTGCATCTGGGAATCAGCCCCAGCATTTT.

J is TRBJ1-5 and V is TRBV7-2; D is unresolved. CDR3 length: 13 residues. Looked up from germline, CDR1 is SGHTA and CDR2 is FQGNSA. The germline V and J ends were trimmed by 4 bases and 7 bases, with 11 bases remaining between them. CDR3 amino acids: CASSYRVSQPQHF. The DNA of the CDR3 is TGTGCCAGCAGCTATCGTGTCAGCCAGCCCCAGCATTTT.

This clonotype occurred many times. The CDR3 spells CASSFFTLLRGRPTYEQYF. Here the CDR3 DNA reads TGTGCCAGCAGTTTCTTTACCCTACTTCGAGGCAGGCCCACCTACGAGCAGTACTTC. This chain links TRBV28 with TRBJ2-7; no clear D. The CDR3 runs 19 residues. Germline V gene sequence: CDR1 MDHEN, CDR2 SYDVKM. Trimming took off 3 bases at V and 2 bases at J, with 26 bases between the two ends.

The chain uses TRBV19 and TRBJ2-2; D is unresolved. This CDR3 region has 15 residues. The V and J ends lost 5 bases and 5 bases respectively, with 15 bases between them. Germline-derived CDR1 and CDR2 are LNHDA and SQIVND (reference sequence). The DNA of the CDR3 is TGTGCCAGTAGTGCCCTGTCGGCCGGGACCGGGGAGCTGTTTTTT. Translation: CASSALSAGTGELFF.

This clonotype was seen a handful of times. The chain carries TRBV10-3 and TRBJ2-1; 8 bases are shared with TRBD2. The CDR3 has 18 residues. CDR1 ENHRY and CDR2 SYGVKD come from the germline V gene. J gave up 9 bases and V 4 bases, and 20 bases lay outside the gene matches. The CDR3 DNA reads TGTGCCATCAGTGGAGGAGGATCGGGACTAGGAGTCGGGGGTGAGCAGTTCTTC. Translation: CAISGGGSGLGVGGEQFF.

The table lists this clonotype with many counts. In DNA form, the CDR3 reads TGCGCCAGCAGCTTGGATACGGTGGCTGAAGCTTTCTTT. Protein: CASSLDTVAEAFF. The chain couples TRBV5-1 to TRBJ1-1; D is unresolved. This CDR3 contains 13 residues. Germline V lookup: CDR1 SGHRS, CDR2 YFSETQ. Trimming stripped 0 bases from V and 6 bases from J, with 9 bases between. The variable domain in full, with the rest retrieved from reference TRBV5-1 and TRBJ1-1, is KAGVTQTPRYLIKTRGQQVTLSCSPISGHRSVSWYQQTPGQGLQFLFEYFSETQRNKGNFPGRFSGRQFSNSRSEMNVSTLELGDSALYLCASSLDTVAEAFFGQGTRLTVV.

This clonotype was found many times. The CDR3 here is CSARGGGLYEQYF. The CDR3 DNA follows: TGCAGTGCCCGCGGGGGCGGGCTATACGAGCAGTACTTC. The gene calls are TRBV20-1 and TRBJ2-7; the D gene is possibly TRBD2 (7 bases). The germline CDR1 and CDR2 sequences are DFQATT and SNEGSKA (reference sequence). Deletions cut 6 bases from V and 4 bases from J, with 16 bases between. The CDR3 is made up of 13 amino acids.